This TCR beta chain was sequenced in a study of cytomegalovirus exposure and HLA in healthy donors. Trimming cost V 1 base and J 6 bases; bases outside gene matches: 3. Germline loops: CDR1 SGHRS, CDR2 YFSETQ. The CDR3 is 14 amino acids. Study-level points and caveats: Accurate HLA-A and HLA-B prediction from TCR beta sequences was reported for most subjects. When presence/absence was analysed, sequencing depth was taken to be roughly uniform across donors. Within a later analysis, the majority of CMV-associated TCR beta chains appeared HLA-restricted.

The PCR had 60 Vbeta and 13 Jbeta primers. Libraries were prepared by immunoSEQ multiplex PCR; TCRdb keeps only in-frame clonotypes and omits some of them. Among some 190,000 clones listed, over 65% were seen once. In nominal health when sampled, donors likely had unrecorded immune exposures nonetheless. With regard to this clone: Its antigen is currently unknown.

The rearrangement joins TRBV5-1 to TRBJ2-2, with 7 nucleotides matching TRBD1. The specimen sequenced was PBMCs. This TCR was recovered from a young man in good health and CMV-seronegative. CDR3 bases: TGCGCCAGCAGCTTGCGGCAGGGGGCCGGGGAGCTGTTTTTT. Translating gives CASSLRQGAGELFF.